This TCR beta chain was retrieved from a study of T cell repertoires in cytomegalovirus infection. The study, taken as a whole, reports: HLA-C-restricted TCR beta clonotypes specific for CMV led the ex vivo response.

A single record per CDR3 protein comes from TCRdb applying MiXCR to the reads. The sample yields approximately 700,000 distinct CDR3 sequences, less than 40% seen once. Notes on this clonotype: Its cognate antigen is unknown.

The V gene's germline CDR1 is LNHDA and CDR2 SQIVND (reference sequence). Trimming shortened V by 5 bases and J by 2 bases, and 9 bases separated the two germline ends. The CDR3 is made up of 14 amino acids. Sequenced sample: PBMCs. This chain uses TRBV19 with TRBJ1-4, with D unclear. The sequence came from a human donor in good health (CMV status not recorded). Some clones in this sample may be carry-over from other donors' samples. The DNA of the CDR3 is TGTGCCAGTAGTCGTGCCGATACTAATGAAAAACTGTTTTTT. Encoded protein: CASSRADTNEKLFF. Variable domain in full (rest from reference TRBV19 and TRBJ1-4): DGGITQSPKYLFRKEGQNVTLSCEQNLNHDAMYWYRQDPGQGLRLIYYSQIVNDFQKGDIAEGYSVSREKKESFPLTVTSAQKNPTAFYLCASSRADTNEKLFFGSGTQLSVL.